These 18 T cell receptor beta chains share one sample of origin, sequenced in a study of blood T cells in healthy people across ages. A sample-barcoded 5' primer and a J-beta primer mix were used in a second PCR of about 6 to 11 cycles. MiXCR was run by TCRdb on the 5' RACE reads, yielding one entry per CDR3 protein. The table shows 1.8 million or so distinct CDR3 sequences, with around 40% occurring only once. Sample: blood. These TCRs come from a human donor in good health.

This clonotype was observed a handful of times. The chain combines TRBV29-1 with TRBJ1-2; D unresolved. V dropped 2 bases and J dropped 4 bases, with 14 bases sitting between them. Germline loops: CDR1 SQVTM, CDR2 ANQGSEA. The CDR3 loop spans 14 amino acids. DNA for the CDR3: TGCAGCGTTGAAACGAGACCGGAGCCCTATGGCTACACCTTC. It yields the protein CSVETRPEPYGYTF.

This clonotype has only a few counts. The V call is TRBV9, the J call TRBJ2-5, with TRBD2 identical over 8 bases. The end of the DNA fits TRBJ2-7 better, so the J call may be wrong. Germline lookup yields CDR1 SGDLS and CDR2 YYNGEE. The CDR3 runs to 14 residues. The CDR3 reads CASSDPGGSNEQYF. CDR3 sequence (DNA): TGTGCCAGCAGCGACCCGGGAGGGAGCAACGAGCAGTACTTC.

This chain links TRBV3-1 with TRBJ1-5; the match to TRBD1 covers 9 bases. The CDR3 runs 15 residues. The J segment lost 5 bases and the V segment lost 4 bases, leaving 6 bases of the junction unmatched. Looked up from germline, CDR1 is LGHDT and CDR2 is YNNKEL (reference sequence). This CDR3 is CASSRGQGIDQPQHF. The DNA of the CDR3 is TGTGCCAGCAGCCGGGGACAGGGAATCGATCAGCCCCAGCATTTT.

This clonotype has just one count. The rearrangement links TRBV12-3 or TRBV12-4 to TRBJ2-4; the D gene is possibly TRBD2 (5 bases). The CDR3 runs 13 residues. V lost 6 bases, J lost 8 bases, and 14 bases lay in between. The CDR3 DNA reads as TGTGCCAGCAGAAGGCGACTAAAGGACATTCAGTACTTC. Translating gives CASRRRLKDIQYF.

This chain uses TRBV25-1 with TRBJ1-2; no firm D call. Per the germline V gene, CDR1 is MGHDK and CDR2 is SYGVNS. The CDR3 is 14 amino acids. V dropped 5 bases and J dropped 3 bases, with 13 bases sitting between them. CDR3 DNA sequence: TGTGCCAGCAGTTTAAGGGAGGAGGACTATGGCTACACCTTC. Translated, it gives CASSLREEDYGYTF.

The CDR3 DNA sequence: TGCGCCAGCAGCCAAGGGCGGGGGGCCGGCCACAATGAGCAGTTCTTC. Its protein product is CASSQGRGAGHNEQFF. The chain couples TRBV4-3 to TRBJ2-1, with 8 positions matching TRBD2. V lost 1 base to trimming and J lost 5 bases; unmatched junction nucleotides: 7. This CDR3 has 16 residues. The V gene's germline CDR1 is LGHNA and CDR2 YSLEER.

This clonotype was seen at least ten times. One end of the junction varies from germline; a read error may be responsible. The chain has TRBV18 and TRBJ2-7; 8 nucleotides align to TRBD1. This CDR3 is built from 14 residues. Per germline, CDR1 KGHSH and CDR2 LQKENI. This chain's CDR3 is CASSPGTGIYEQYF. CDR3 nucleotides: TGCGCCAGCAGCCCCGGGACAGGAATCTACGAGCAGTACTTC.

The chain combines TRBV7-2 with TRBJ1-1, with 7 bases lining up with TRBD1. This CDR3 is built from 18 residues. V shed 3 bases and J 5 bases; nucleotides not matched to a gene: 18. The germline CDR1 and CDR2 sequences are SGHTA and FQGNSA. The DNA of the CDR3 is TGTGCCAGCAGCTTCGGAGTAGGGAGAAGACAGGGACGAACTGAAGCTTTCTTT. Translation: CASSFGVGRRQGRTEAFF.

The rearrangement uses TRBV14 and TRBJ2-5; D might be TRBD1 (5 bases). V was pared by 0 bases and J by 2 bases, with 16 bases between. The CDR3 is 17 residues long. Germline loops: CDR1 SGHDN, CDR2 FVKESK. The chain's CDR3 is CASSQDLDRPKQETQYF. Written as DNA, the CDR3 is TGTGCCAGCAGCCAAGATCTAGACAGACCAAAACAAGAGACCCAGTACTTC. The complete variable domain, with remaining parts taken from reference TRBV14 and TRBJ2-5, reads EAGVTQFPSHSVIEKGQTVTLRCDPISGHDNLYWYRRVMGKEIKFLLHFVKESKQDESGMPNNRFLAERTGGTYSTLKVQPAELEDSGVYFCASSQDLDRPKQETQYFGPGTRLLVL.

This clonotype was counted a single time. The V gene is TRBV20-1, the J gene TRBJ1-6; the match to TRBD1 covers 7 bases. The CDR3 consists of 16 residues. In germline, CDR1 is DFQATT, CDR2 SNEGSKA (reference sequence). Trimming took 5 bases from V and 9 from J; bases not matched to a gene: 16. CDR3 residues: CSAPDRVKNSVSPLHF. The CDR3 DNA follows: TGCAGTGCTCCAGACAGGGTGAAAAACTCCGTTTCACCCCTCCACTTT.

This clonotype came up once. The chain employs TRBV11-2 and TRBJ2-7; TRBD2 agrees at 7 bases. Germline CDR1 SGHAT, CDR2 FQNNGV. V lost 5 bases and J lost 7; bases outside the gene matches: 20. The length of the CDR3 is 17 residues. CDR3 nucleotide sequence: TGTGCCAGCAGCCCCTTCTTAGCGGGCGATTCCTACAATGAGCAGTACTTC. Amino acid sequence: CASSPFLAGDSYNEQYF.

V gene TRBV5-1 combines with J gene TRBJ2-5, with TRBD2 matching 7 bases. Germline lookup yields CDR1 SGHRS and CDR2 YFSETQ. J gave up 1 base and V 1 base, and 4 bases lay outside the gene matches. This CDR3 spans 15 amino acids. CDR3 region: CASSLQRGIQETQYF. The CDR3 DNA sequence: TGCGCCAGCAGCTTGCAGCGGGGTATCCAAGAGACCCAGTACTTC. Combining the CDR3 with reference TRBV5-1 and TRBJ2-5 gives the whole variable domain KAGVTQTPRYLIKTRGQQVTLSCSPISGHRSVSWYQQTPGQGLQFLFEYFSETQRNKGNFPGRFSGRQFSNSRSEMNVSTLELGDSALYLCASSLQRGIQETQYFGPGTRLLVL.

This clonotype was detected only a few times. The V call is TRBV29-1, the J call TRBJ2-1; D remains unclear. V lost 4 bases and J lost 0, with 10 bases in between. The CDR3 totals 14 residues. Germline V gene sequence: CDR1 SQVTM, CDR2 ANQGSEA. CDR3 sequence reads: CSVAGRYSYNEQFF. In DNA, the CDR3 is TGCAGCGTTGCCGGAAGATACTCCTACAATGAGCAGTTCTTC.

This clonotype was recorded a few times. The genes are TRBV7-9 and TRBJ2-5, with a tentative D call TRBD2 (5 bases). This CDR3 contains 15 residues. With 4 bases removed from V and 3 bases from J, the gap between germline ends came to 15 bases. CDR1 is SEHNR and CDR2 is FQNEAQ in the germline V gene (reference sequence). In nucleotides, the CDR3 is TGTGCCAGCAGCTCACTTCCCGACGGGAAAGAGACCCAGTACTTC. Translating it yields CASSSLPDGKETQYF.

This sequence joins TRBV4-1 and TRBJ2-1, with TRBD2 as a possible D gene (6 bases). This CDR3 has 17 amino acids. Trimming left V 4 bases short and J 4 bases short, with 20 bases between. Germline lookup yields CDR1 MGHRA and CDR2 YSYEKL. The CDR3 DNA reads TGCGCCAGCAGCCCTAGCGTATCCTCAGCCGGATACAATGAGCAGTTCTTC. Amino acids: CASSPSVSSAGYNEQFF.

This chain connects TRBV5-6 to TRBJ2-3; 10 positions agree with TRBD2. CDR1 and CDR2 (germline): SGHDT, YYEEEE. The V segment lost 4 bases and the J segment 4 bases; nucleotides outside the gene matches: 9. This CDR3 has 16 residues. The CDR3 is CASSIRTSGVADTQYF. The CDR3 DNA is TGTGCCAGCAGCATACGGACTAGCGGAGTTGCAGATACGCAGTATTTT.

The V and J genes are TRBV13 and TRBJ2-7; possibly TRBD2 for D (5 bases). CDR1 and CDR2 (germline): PRHDT, FYEKMQ (reference sequence). The CDR3 extends over 14 amino acids. V was clipped by 0 bases and J by 5 bases, with 11 bases between them. The CDR3 here is CASSLGGLMDEQYF. CDR3 DNA: TGTGCCAGCAGCTTAGGAGGACTGATGGACGAGCAGTACTTC.

As for this clonotype: A much larger clone differs by one base, so this may be a read error. V gene TRBV15 combines with J gene TRBJ1-2; unclear D gene. Deletions cut 1 base from V and 6 bases from J, with 12 bases between. The CDR3 contains 14 residues. CDR1 and CDR2 (germline): LNHNV, YYDKDF (reference sequence). CDR3 protein: CATSRVSMCDGYTF. The CDR3 nucleotides are TGTGCCACCAGCAGAGTGTCCATGTGCGATGGCTACACCTTC.